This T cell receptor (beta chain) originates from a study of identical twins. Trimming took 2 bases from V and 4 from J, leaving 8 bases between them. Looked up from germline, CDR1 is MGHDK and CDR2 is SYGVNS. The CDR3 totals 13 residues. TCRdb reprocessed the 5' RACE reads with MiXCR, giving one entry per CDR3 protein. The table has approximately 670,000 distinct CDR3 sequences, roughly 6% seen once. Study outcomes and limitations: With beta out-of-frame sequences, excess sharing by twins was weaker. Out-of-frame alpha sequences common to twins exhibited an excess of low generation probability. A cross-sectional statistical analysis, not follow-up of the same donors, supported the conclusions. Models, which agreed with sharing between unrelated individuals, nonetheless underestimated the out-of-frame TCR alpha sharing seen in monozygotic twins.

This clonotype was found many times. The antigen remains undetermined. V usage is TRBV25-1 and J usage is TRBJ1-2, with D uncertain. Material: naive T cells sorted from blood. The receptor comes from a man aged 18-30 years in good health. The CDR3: CASSEGPLYGYTF. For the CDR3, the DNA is TGTGCCAGCAGTGAAGGCCCCCTCTATGGCTACACCTTC.